Listed below are T cell receptor beta chains from one sample, sequenced in a study of CD8+CD57+ T cells in acquired aplastic anemia. Using its own MiXCR run on the reads, TCRdb lists one record per CDR3 protein. The sample lists about half a million distinct CDR3 sequences, around 32% occurring once. Sequencing was done on a sample of sorted CD4+, CD8+, or CD8+CD57+ T cells (not recorded which) from PBMCs. The source is a human donor with aplastic anemia. CDR3s include the opening cysteine and the closing phenylalanine or tryptophan. A D gene is named only where the DNA matches it firmly. The size field is filled for only some rows; it gives once, few, many or a size class.

D gene	V gene	J gene	clone size	CDR3 protein	CDR3 DNA
NA	TRBV10-1	TRBJ1-1	few	CASKAGLNTEAFF	TGTGCCAGCAAGGCAGGGCTGAACACTGAAGCTTTCTTT
TRBD2	TRBV29-1	TRBJ2-1	many	CSVKERGGIDEQFF	TGCAGCGTTAAGGAGCGGGGGGGCATAGATGAGCAGTTCTTC
NA	TRBV11-1	TRBJ2-1	NA	CASSLGGESSYNEQFF	TGTGCCAGCAGCTTAGGAGGGGAGAGCTCCTACAATGAGCAGTTCTTC
NA	TRBV27	TRBJ2-7	few	CASSRGTLYEQYF	TGTGCCAGCAGCCGGGGGACGCTATACGAGCAGTACTTC
NA	TRBV15	TRBJ2-1	many	CATSRGLGTSYNEQFF	TGTGCCACCAGCAGGGGTCTAGGGACATCCTACAATGAGCAGTTCTTC
NA	TRBV10-3	TRBJ2-2	once	CAIRVEAPFFSGELFF	TGTGCCATCCGGGTGGAGGCGCCCTTCTTCTCCGGGGAGCTGTTTTTT
TRBD2	TRBV20-1	TRBJ2-1	many	CSAPLRTSGISEQFF	TGCAGTGCTCCCCTCAGGACTAGCGGGATATCTGAGCAGTTCTTC
NA	TRBV2	TRBJ1-1	few	CASSEGGSWGAFF	TGTGCCAGCAGTGAAGGGGGAAGCTGGGGAGCTTTCTTT
NA	TRBV10-3	TRBJ1-6	NA	CAISQSGGGSPLHF	TGTGCCATCAGTCAGTCTGGGGGCGGATCACCCCTCCACTTT
NA	TRBV2	TRBJ1-6	NA	CATLEQGWNSPLHF	TGTGCCACCCTCGAACAGGGATGGAATTCACCCCTCCACTTT
TRBD2	TRBV5-8	TRBJ2-2	NA	CASSPGTSGNRELFF	TGTGCCAGCAGCCCCGGGACTAGCGGGAATCGGGAGCTGTTTTTT
TRBD1	TRBV11-1	TRBJ1-5	many	CASSLQAGTGIHQPQHF	TGTGCCAGCAGCCTGCAAGCCGGGACAGGGATCCACCAGCCCCAGCATTTT
NA	TRBV12-3/TRBV12-4	TRBJ2-7	NA	CASSLAGPDYEQYF	TGTGCCAGCAGTTTAGCGGGACCCGACTACGAGCAGTACTTC
NA	TRBV30	TRBJ2-6	NA	CAWDEGGGDGANVLTF	TGTGCCTGGGATGAAGGGGGGGGGGATGGGGCCAACGTCCTGACTTTC
NA	TRBV10-3	TRBJ2-2	NA	CASTRGGTGELFF	TGTGCCAGCACCCGCGGAGGCACCGGGGAGCTGTTTTTT
TRBD2	TRBV6-1	TRBJ2-7	few	CASSEARTSGGHPQYF	TGTGCCAGCAGTGAAGCGCGGACTAGCGGGGGGCATCCTCAGTACTTC
NA	TRBV29-1	TRBJ1-1	many	CSTGWNTEAFF	TGCAGCACAGGGTGGAACACTGAAGCTTTCTTT
TRBD1	TRBV18	TRBJ1-2	few	CASSETGGHGYTF	TGTGCCAGCTCAGAGACAGGGGGCCATGGCTACACCTTC
NA	TRBV15	TRBJ2-7	NA	CATSRGRDYEQYF	TGTGCCACCAGCAGAGGTAGGGATTACGAGCAGTACTTC
NA	TRBV14	TRBJ1-3	NA	CASSPQPSSGNTIYF	TGTGCCAGCAGCCCCCAGCCGAGCTCTGGAAACACCATATATTTT
NA	TRBV7-2	TRBJ1-2	few	CASSLRSFSYGYTF	TGTGCCAGCAGCTTACGGAGTTTCAGCTATGGCTACACCTTC
NA	TRBV2	TRBJ1-2	many	CASTGREGRGYTF	TGTGCCAGCACGGGCCGTGAGGGCCGTGGCTACACCTTC
TRBD1	TRBV5-1	TRBJ2-5	NA	CASSLGVQGEGTQYF	TGCGCCAGCAGCTTGGGGGTACAGGGGGAAGGGACCCAGTACTTC
TRBD2	TRBV11-2	TRBJ2-7	many	CASSGGRGRPEQYF	TGTGCCAGCAGCGGCGGGAGGGGGCGTCCCGAGCAGTACTTC
TRBD2	TRBV25-1	TRBJ2-1	NA	CASGPSGSYNEQFF	TGTGCCTCCGGCCCTAGCGGGTCCTACAATGAGCAGTTCTTC
TRBD1	TRBV7-3	TRBJ1-2	NA	CASSSEGQDNYGYTF	TGTGCCAGCAGCTCCGAGGGACAGGATAACTATGGCTACACCTTC
TRBD1	TRBV3-1	TRBJ1-2	NA	CASSARDRYYGYTF	TGTGCCAGCAGCGCCCGGGACAGGTACTATGGCTACACCTTC
NA	TRBV27	TRBJ2-3	NA	CASSPDGRNTQYF	TGTGCCAGCAGTCCCGATGGGAGGAATACGCAGTATTTT
NA	TRBV7-9	TRBJ1-2	many	CASSLGGSGGYTF	TGTGCCAGCAGCTTAGGAGGTTCGGGTGGCTACACCTTC
NA	TRBV24-1	TRBJ1-2	many	CATSDGADFGYGYTF	TGTGCCACCAGTGATGGAGCAGACTTTGGCTATGGCTACACCTTC
NA	TRBV28	TRBJ2-5	few	CASSVRGGQETQYF	TGTGCCAGCAGCGTCAGGGGGGGGCAAGAGACCCAGTACTTC
NA	TRBV7-9	TRBJ1-1	NA	CASSLGVWEAFF	TGTGCCAGCAGCTTAGGGGTTTGGGAAGCTTTCTTT
TRBD1	TRBV20-1	TRBJ1-2	few	CSARARTGAHYGYTF	TGCAGTGCTAGAGCCCGGACAGGGGCCCACTATGGCTACACCTTC
NA	TRBV15	TRBJ1-1	NA	CATSRGRGEAFF	TGTGCCACCAGCAGAGGCCGGGGTGAAGCTTTCTTT
NA	TRBV12-3/TRBV12-4	TRBJ1-3	NA	CASSLGTASGNTIYF	TGTGCCAGCAGTTTAGGGACAGCCTCTGGAAACACCATATATTTT
NA	TRBV19	TRBJ2-6	few	CASRAGANVLTF	TGTGCCAGTAGGGCTGGGGCCAACGTCCTGACTTTC
NA	TRBV7-6	TRBJ1-1	once	CASSWGINTEAFF	TGTGCTAGCAGCTGGGGGATTAACACTGAAGCTTTCTTT
TRBD1	TRBV7-2	TRBJ2-2	few	CASSDRQGAGELFF	TGTGCCAGCAGCGACCGACAGGGGGCCGGGGAGCTGTTTTTT
NA	TRBV5-6	TRBJ1-1	NA	CASSLGPSSGLQNTEAFF	TGTGCCAGCAGCTTGGGACCATCGAGTGGACTTCAGAACACTGAAGCTTTCTTT
NA	TRBV5-1	TRBJ2-1	few	CASSLVTDRRLNEQFF	TGCGCCAGCAGCTTGGTTACGGACCGCCGACTCAATGAGCAGTTCTTC
TRBD2	TRBV6-1	TRBJ2-7	NA	CASSPIRTSGRFYEQYF	TGTGCCAGCAGTCCTATCCGGACTAGCGGGAGGTTCTACGAGCAGTACTTC
TRBD2	TRBV11-2	TRBJ2-7	many	CASSPTSGRRAYEQYF	TGTGCCAGCAGCCCAACTAGCGGGAGAAGGGCGTACGAGCAGTACTTC
NA	TRBV20-1	TRBJ2-7	many	CSASSGPYEQYF	TGCAGTGCTAGTTCCGGGCCCTACGAGCAGTACTTC
NA	TRBV19	TRBJ1-2	many	CASSIADSNYGYTF	TGTGCCAGTAGTATAGCAGACTCTAACTATGGCTACACCTTC
NA	TRBV2	TRBJ2-7	many	CASIWDQNYEQYF	TGTGCCAGCATTTGGGACCAAAACTACGAGCAGTACTTC
NA	TRBV29-1	TRBJ2-3	NA	CSVVGLSGTLTQYF	TGCAGCGTTGTAGGACTGTCCGGGACCCTTACGCAGTATTTT
TRBD1	TRBV4-3	TRBJ1-2	many	CASSQDQGQGYGYTF	TGCGCCAGCAGCCAAGATCAGGGACAGGGCTATGGCTACACCTTC
TRBD1	TRBV15	TRBJ2-3	few	CATSRDTGGTDTQYF	TGTGCCACCAGCAGAGATACAGGGGGCACAGATACGCAGTATTTT
TRBD1	TRBV25-1	TRBJ2-1	many	CASSGRDRVGGEQFF	TGTGCCAGCAGTGGCCGGGACAGGGTAGGGGGTGAGCAGTTCTTC